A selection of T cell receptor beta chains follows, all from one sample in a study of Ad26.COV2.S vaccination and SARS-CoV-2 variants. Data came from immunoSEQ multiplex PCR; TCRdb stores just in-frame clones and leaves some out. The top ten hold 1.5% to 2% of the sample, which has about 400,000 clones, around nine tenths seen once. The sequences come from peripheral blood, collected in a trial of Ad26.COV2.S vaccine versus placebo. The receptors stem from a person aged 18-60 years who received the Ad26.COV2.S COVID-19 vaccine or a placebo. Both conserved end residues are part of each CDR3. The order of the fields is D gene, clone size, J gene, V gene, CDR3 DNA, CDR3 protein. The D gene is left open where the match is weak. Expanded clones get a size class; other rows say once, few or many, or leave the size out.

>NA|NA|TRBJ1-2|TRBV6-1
TGTGCCAGCAGTGAAGCAATAGGGGGAGACTATGGCTACACCTTC
CASSEAIGGDYGYTF
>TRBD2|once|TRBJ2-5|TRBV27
TGTGCCAGCAGTTTATGGGGGCTAGCGGGAGAGGAGACCCAGTACTTC
CASSLWGLAGEETQYF
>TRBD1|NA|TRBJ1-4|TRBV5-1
TGCGCCAGCAGCTTCGGGCAGGGGGCTGAAAAACTGTTTTTT
CASSFGQGAEKLFF
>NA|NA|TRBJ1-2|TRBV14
TGTGCCAGCAGCCAAGAACGCATTACCTATGGCTACACCTTC
CASSQERITYGYTF
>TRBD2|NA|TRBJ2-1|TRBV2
TGTGCCAGCACTGGGGCTAGCGGGAGGGCCGAGCAGTTCTTC
CASTGASGRAEQFF
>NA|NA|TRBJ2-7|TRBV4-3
TGCGCCAGCCAGACCGCCATTGGGGACTACGAGCAGTACTTC
CASQTAIGDYEQYF
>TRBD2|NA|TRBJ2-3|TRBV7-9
TGTGCCAGCAGCTTTAGCGGGAAACCAGATACGCAGTATTTT
CASSFSGKPDTQYF
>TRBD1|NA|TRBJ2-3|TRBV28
TGTGCCAGCGTAGACAGGGGCACAGATACGCAGTATTTT
CASVDRGTDTQYF
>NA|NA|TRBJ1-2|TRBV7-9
TGTGCCAGCAGCCCATCACAGATCTATGGCTACACCTTC
CASSPSQIYGYTF
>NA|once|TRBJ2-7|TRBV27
TGTGCCAGCAGTTTAAGAGGGCAGTTAAGTTGGGAGCAGTACTTC
CASSLRGQLSWEQYF
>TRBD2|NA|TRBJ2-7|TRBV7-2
TGTGCCAGCAGCGTGCTACCGGGACTAGCGCGGTACGAGCAGTACTTC
CASSVLPGLARYEQYF
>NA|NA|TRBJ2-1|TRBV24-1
TGTGCCACCAGTGATTTGCGGGGCAATGAGCAGTTCTTC
CATSDLRGNEQFF
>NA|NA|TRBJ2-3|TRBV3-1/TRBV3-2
TGTGCCAGCAGCCAGATTGGCGGGAGCACAGATACGCAGTATTTT
CASSQIGGSTDTQYF
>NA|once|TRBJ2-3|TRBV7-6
TGTGCCAGCAGCTTAGGTAGCAGCCGCACAGATACGCAGTATTTT
CASSLGSSRTDTQYF
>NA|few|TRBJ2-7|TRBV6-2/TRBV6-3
TGTGCCAGCAGTTACAGCGGCGAAGAGGACGAGCAGTACTTC
CASSYSGEEDEQYF
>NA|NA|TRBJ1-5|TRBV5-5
TGTGCCAGCAGCTTGACAAGTGTAAGGGCGCCCCAGCATTTT
CASSLTSVRAPQHF
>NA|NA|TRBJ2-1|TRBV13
TGTGCCAGCAGCCTACCCTCGGGGGCTGAGCAGTTCTTC
CASSLPSGAEQFF
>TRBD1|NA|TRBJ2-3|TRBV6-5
TGTGCCAGCAGAGACAGGGGAGGCGCAGATACGCAGTATTTT
CASRDRGGADTQYF
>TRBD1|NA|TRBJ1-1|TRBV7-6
TGTGCCAGCAGCCCTTATGACAGGGTACTCACTGAAGCTTTCTTT
CASSPYDRVLTEAFF
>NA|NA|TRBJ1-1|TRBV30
TGTGCCTGGAGTACCGCTGAAGCTTTCTTT
CAWSTAEAFF
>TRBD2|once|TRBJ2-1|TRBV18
TGTGCCAGCTCACCAAAGCGGGAGACGCACAATGAGCAGTTCTTC
CASSPKRETHNEQFF
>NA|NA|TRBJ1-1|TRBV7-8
TGTGCCAGCAGCTTGGATTCCGTCGACAGTGAAGCTTTCTTT
CASSLDSVDSEAFF
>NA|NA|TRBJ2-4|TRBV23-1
TGCGCCAGCAGTCGAGGGTCCCTAGCCAAAAACATTCAGTACTTC
CASSRGSLAKNIQYF
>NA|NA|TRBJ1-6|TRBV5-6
TGTGCCAGCAGCTTGATGACTCCAGGGTTGTCGAATTCACCCCTCCACTTT
CASSLMTPGLSNSPLHF
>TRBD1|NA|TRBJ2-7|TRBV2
TGTGCCAGCAGTTCGGACAGGGTCTCCTACGAGCAGTACTTC
CASSSDRVSYEQYF
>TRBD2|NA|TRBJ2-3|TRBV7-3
TGTGCCAGCAGCGCCGGGACTAGCGGGAGTGGCACAGATACGCAGTATTTT
CASSAGTSGSGTDTQYF
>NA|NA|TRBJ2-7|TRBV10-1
TGCGCCAGCAGTGAGGATCACACCGAGCAGTACTTC
CASSEDHTEQYF
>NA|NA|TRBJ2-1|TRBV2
TGTGCCACCGGGACTGACCAGTTCTTC
CATGTDQFF
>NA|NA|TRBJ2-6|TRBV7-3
TGTGCCAGCAGCCCCTTGGGAACTAGCAACTCTGGGGCCAACGTCCTGACTTTC
CASSPLGTSNSGANVLTF
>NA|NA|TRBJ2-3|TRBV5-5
TGTGCCAGCAGCTTGGCCTGGGGGTCAGGGGATACGCAGTATTTT
CASSLAWGSGDTQYF
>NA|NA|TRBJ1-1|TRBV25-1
TGTGCCAGCAGTCCTAATCCTGACAGTAGCGAAGCTTTCTTT
CASSPNPDSSEAFF
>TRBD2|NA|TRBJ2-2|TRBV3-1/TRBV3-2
TGTGCCAGCAGCCCCCTCTTTGCGGGAGCCACCGGGGAGCTGTTTTTT
CASSPLFAGATGELFF
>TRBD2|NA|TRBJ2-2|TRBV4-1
TGCGCCAGCAGCCAAGAAAGCGGGACTGCCGGGGAGCTGTTTTTT
CASSQESGTAGELFF
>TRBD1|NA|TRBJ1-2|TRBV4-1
TGCGCCAGCAGCCAGCCCGGACAGGGAAGTGGCTACACCTTC
CASSQPGQGSGYTF
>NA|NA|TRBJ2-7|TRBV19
TGTGCCAGTAGTATACGTGACGAGCAGTACTTC
CASSIRDEQYF
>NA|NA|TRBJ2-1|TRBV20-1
TGCAGTGCTAGTCTTCGGAGCGGCAATGAGCAGTTCTTC
CSASLRSGNEQFF
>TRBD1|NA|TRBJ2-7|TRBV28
TGTGCCAGCAGTTTTCCTCGACAGGGTGGCTACGAGCAGTACTTC
CASSFPRQGGYEQYF
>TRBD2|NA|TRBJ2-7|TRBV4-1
TGCGCCAGCAGGGCAAGGATGGCTAGCGGGAACTACGAGCAGTACTTC
CASRARMASGNYEQYF
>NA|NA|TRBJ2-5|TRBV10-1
TGCGCCAGCAGTGAGTTCGGGGAATCGGAGACCCAGTACTTC
CASSEFGESETQYF
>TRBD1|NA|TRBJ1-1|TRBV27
TGTGCCAGCAGTGTCTCCGGGACAGGGGAGGCTTTCTTT
CASSVSGTGEAFF